This T cell receptor beta chain was sequenced during a study of blood T cell repertoires in COVID-19. At the level of the study: There were acute and convalescent COVID-19 samples, and they came from the United States, Italy and Spain. T cells, B-cell-depleted T cells, or PBMCs supplied cDNA or gDNA.

CDR1 is LNHDA and CDR2 is SQIVND in the germline V gene (reference sequence). The CDR3 is 15 residues long. Trimming left V 9 bases short and J 4 bases short, with 19 bases between. In the source study's methods: Amplification of reference gene primers was used by the study to estimate nucleated cell counts. Repertoires were generated with immunoSEQ multiplex PCR, while TCRdb's copy carries only in-frame clones and drops some. That table gives V, J and clone size, and the DNA gave D and trimming. This sample yields 190,000 or so clones, of which nearly 90% are seen a single time; approximately 0.64% belongs to the top ten.

The TCR sequence derives from a man between 50 and 59 years old with acute or convalescent COVID-19. Sequencing was performed on peripheral blood. The V call is TRBV19, the J call TRBJ1-5; the D gene is possibly TRBD1 (6 bases). DNA of the CDR3: TGTGCCAGCTCCGCCGGAGGACAGCCTAATCAGCCCCAGCATTTT. Encoded protein: CASSAGGQPNQPQHF. The full variable domain, its missing parts supplied by reference TRBV19 and TRBJ1-5, is DGGITQSPKYLFRKEGQNVTLSCEQNLNHDAMYWYRQDPGQGLRLIYYSQIVNDFQKGDIAEGYSVSREKKESFPLTVTSAQKNPTAFYLCASSAGGQPNQPQHFGDGTRLSIL.